The 9 T cell receptor beta chains below all came from one sample that was sequenced in a study of shared clonotypes between healthy human individuals. TCRdb keeps only in-frame clones here, not all; method: immunoSEQ multiplex PCR. The sample lists about 680,000 clones, about 91% occurring once. Naive CD8 populations comprised CD45RO-negative cells positively selected for CCR7, excluding terminally differentiated effector memory CD45RA+ cells. Sequencing used naive CD8+ T cells sorted from blood. These TCRs come from a man aged 30-40 years in good health.

The J gene is TRBJ1-1, the V gene TRBV27; D is possibly TRBD1 (6 bases). There are 15 residues in the CDR3. The germline V gene has CDR1 MNHEY and CDR2 SMNVEV (reference sequence). V was pared by 7 bases and J by 5 bases, with 20 bases between. The CDR3, as DNA: TGTGCCAGCACTCCAAACAGGGTCCGGTTGACTGAAGCTTTCTTT. As protein: CASTPNRVRLTEAFF.

This clone was seen once. The V and J genes are TRBV5-1 and TRBJ2-1, with D possibly TRBD1 on 5 matching bases. The CDR3 consists of 15 residues. The V end lost 1 base, the J end lost 4 bases, and 12 bases lay between the germline ends. Germline-derived CDR1 and CDR2 are SGHRS and YFSETQ. As DNA, the CDR3 is TGCGCCAGCAGCTTGAGTCAGGGATGGTACAATGAGCAGTTCTTC. As protein: CASSLSQGWYNEQFF. Combining the CDR3 with reference TRBV5-1 and TRBJ2-1 gives the whole variable domain KAGVTQTPRYLIKTRGQQVTLSCSPISGHRSVSWYQQTPGQGLQFLFEYFSETQRNKGNFPGRFSGRQFSNSRSEMNVSTLELGDSALYLCASSLSQGWYNEQFFGPGTRLTVL.

A word on this clone: Other nucleotide sequences in the sample specify the same CDR3. V usage is TRBV5-4 and J usage is TRBJ2-2, with TRBD1 as a possible D gene (5 bases). The CDR3 has 13 amino acids. V was trimmed by 4 bases and J by 6 bases, leaving 10 bases between them. Germline V gene lookup returns CDR1 SGHNT and CDR2 YYREEE (reference sequence). This CDR3 reads CASSLQGAGELFF. The CDR3, as DNA: TGTGCCAGCAGCCTCCAGGGCGCCGGGGAGCTGTTTTTT.

The chain has TRBV15 and TRBJ2-7, with 14 positions matching TRBD2. Germline CDR1 and CDR2: LNHNV and YYDKDF (reference sequence). The CDR3 contains 16 residues. J gave up 6 bases and V 7 bases, and 11 bases lay outside the gene matches. The DNA of the CDR3 is TGTGCCACCAAAGCAAACCCGGGACTAGCGGGAGTCGAGCAGTACTTC. This sequence encodes CATKANPGLAGVEQYF.

The V and J genes are TRBV7-9 and TRBJ2-1, with 7 bases lining up with TRBD2. This CDR3 is built from 16 residues. The trim removed 4 bases at V and 6 bases at J, leaving 12 bases unmatched. Germline V gene data show CDR1 as SEHNR and CDR2 as FQNEAQ (reference sequence). CDR3 nucleotide sequence: TGTGCCAGCAGCTCCCGACTTTTGAGGGAGGGCAATGAGCAGTTCTTC. This sequence encodes CASSSRLLREGNEQFF.

The V call is TRBV7-8, the J call TRBJ2-5, with D maybe TRBD2 (5 bases). This CDR3 has 14 amino acids. Germline V lookup: CDR1 SGHVS, CDR2 FQNEAQ. The V and J ends lost 5 bases and 5 bases respectively, with 15 bases between them. CDR3 sequence: CASSTLEGRETQYF. CDR3 nucleotides: TGTGCCAGCAGCACACTAGAAGGTCGGGAGACCCAGTACTTC.

V gene TRBV18 combines with J gene TRBJ2-5, with unresolved D. The V and J ends lost 1 base and 2 bases respectively, with 8 bases between them. The CDR3 contains 14 residues. Germline CDR1 and CDR2: KGHSH and LQKENI. CDR3 in amino acids: CASSPRRLQETQYF. CDR3 bases: TGTGCCAGCTCACCACGCCGGTTACAAGAGACCCAGTACTTC.

The rearrangement uses TRBV27 and TRBJ2-7; D possibly corresponds to TRBD1 (5 bases). The V end was cut by 7 bases, the J end by 2 bases, with 15 bases between. This CDR3 has 14 amino acids. Germline V lookup: CDR1 MNHEY, CDR2 SMNVEV (reference sequence). For the CDR3, the DNA is TGTGCCAGCACCCGGGCAGGGATCCCCTACGAGCAGTACTTC. Its translation: CASTRAGIPYEQYF.

The chain couples TRBV29-1 to TRBJ2-7; D might be TRBD2 (6 bases). With 7 bases removed from V and 2 bases from J, the gap between germline ends came to 15 bases. Germline V lookup: CDR1 SQVTM, CDR2 ANQGSEA. The CDR3 length is 13 residues. As DNA, the CDR3 is TGCAGCGCCTCGGGGGAGAACACCTACGAGCAGTACTTC. Translation gives CSASGENTYEQYF.